This TCR beta chain was sequenced for a study of PD-L1 blockade in urothelial cancer. Stated time point: pretreatment peripheral blood. Repertoires were generated with immunoSEQ multiplex PCR, while TCRdb's copy carries only in-frame clones and drops some. The sample yields about 86,000 clones, more than 70% seen once. In the case of this clone: Its antigen is currently unknown.

CDR1 and CDR2 (germline): SGHNT, YYREEE (reference sequence). The CDR3 has 13 residues. Deletions cut 5 bases from V and 5 bases from J, with 13 bases between. General study findings and limits: Below-median pretreatment blood TCR clonality was associated with improved progression-free and overall survival.

This clonotype was obtained from a man between 60 and 75 years old with urothelial cancer. The sequencing used PBMCs, collected around atezolizumab (anti-PD-L1) treatment. The rearrangement links TRBV5-4 to TRBJ2-5; D may be TRBD1 (6 bases). As DNA, the CDR3 is TGTGCCAGCAGTGACACAGGGCGGGAGACCCAGTACTTC. Translated, it gives CASSDTGRETQYF.